Shown below are 21 T cell receptor beta chains from a single sample sequenced in a study of T cell responses to AZD1222 COVID-19 vaccine. Repertoires were generated with immunoSEQ multiplex PCR, while TCRdb's copy carries only in-frame clones and drops some. This table holds fewer than 200,000 clones, around 94% found once. The starting material was peripheral blood, obtained on day 0 of AZD1222 vaccination. The source of these receptors is an adult in good health.

A single count supports this clone. The chain links TRBV2 to TRBJ2-2; D is uncertain. V was trimmed by 7 bases and J by 7 bases, leaving 10 bases between them. Germline lookup yields CDR1 SNHLY and CDR2 FYNNEI. The CDR3 is 12 amino acids. CDR3 nucleotides: TGTGCCAGCAATATGGGGATCGGGGAGCTGTTTTTT. The encoded protein is CASNMGIGELFF.

The chain's CDR3 is CASSLASQTYEAFF. Here the CDR3 DNA reads TGCGCCAGCAGCTTGGCCTCCCAGACATATGAAGCTTTCTTT. This chain links TRBV5-1 with TRBJ1-1, with unresolved D. In germline, CDR1 is SGHRS, CDR2 YFSETQ. The CDR3 spans 14 residues. The ends were cut back, 0 bases at V and 7 bases at J, with 13 bases in the middle.

This chain uses TRBV6-5 with TRBJ1-2; the match to TRBD1 covers 8 bases. Germline-derived CDR1 and CDR2 are MNHEY and SVGAGI. After removal of 4 bases from V and 3 bases from J, the junction contained 10 bases not matched to a gene. The CDR3 loop spans 16 amino acids. In DNA form, the CDR3 reads TGTGCCAGCAGTTCCGGACAGGGCACGACCTACTATGGCTACACCTTC. Its protein product is CASSSGQGTTYYGYTF.

The V gene is TRBV5-1, the J gene TRBJ1-4; 7 nucleotides agree with TRBD1. The CDR3 runs 16 residues. V was pared by 1 base and J by 1 base, with 4 bases of the junction left unmatched. The germline V gene encodes CDR1 SGHRS and CDR2 YFSETQ. For the CDR3, the DNA is TGCGCCAGCAGCTTGACCGGGACAGAAACTAATGAAAAACTGTTTTTT. It yields the protein CASSLTGTETNEKLFF. The complete variable domain, with remaining parts taken from reference TRBV5-1 and TRBJ1-4, reads KAGVTQTPRYLIKTRGQQVTLSCSPISGHRSVSWYQQTPGQGLQFLFEYFSETQRNKGNFPGRFSGRQFSNSRSEMNVSTLELGDSALYLCASSLTGTETNEKLFFGSGTQLSVL.

The rearrangement links TRBV6-6 to TRBJ1-2; D might be TRBD1 (5 bases). The ends were cut back, 7 bases at V and 3 bases at J, with 15 bases in the middle. There are 14 residues in the CDR3. The germline CDR1 and CDR2 sequences are MNHNY and SVGAGI (reference sequence). The CDR3 is CASTGTFTYYGYTF. The CDR3 DNA follows: TGTGCCAGCACCGGGACTTTCACTTACTATGGCTACACCTTC.

The chain links TRBV5-1 to TRBJ2-6; 8 bases fit TRBD1. CDR1 is SGHRS and CDR2 is YFSETQ in the germline V gene. The ends lost 3 bases at V and 1 base at J; junction bases unmatched: 9. The CDR3 is made up of 18 amino acids. The CDR3 nucleotides read TGCGCCAGCAGCTATCAGGGGGCGATAGGTTCTGGGGCCAACGTCCTGACTTTC. It encodes CASSYQGAIGSGANVLTF.

The sample holds a few counts of this clone. The J gene is TRBJ1-5, the V gene TRBV29-1, with a possible D match to TRBD1 (5 bases). Germline assignment: CDR1 SQVTM and CDR2 ANQGSEA. The CDR3 covers 13 residues. V was pared by 4 bases and J by 1 base, with 8 bases between. DNA of the CDR3: TGCAGCGTTGGTGCAGGGAGCAATCAGCCCCAGCATTTT. This sequence encodes CSVGAGSNQPQHF. The variable domain in full, completed from reference TRBV29-1 and TRBJ1-5, reads SAVISQKPSRDICQRGTSLTIQCQVDSQVTMMFWYRQQPGQSLTLIATANQGSEATYESGFVIDKFPISRPNLTFSTLTVSNMSPEDSSIYLCSVGAGSNQPQHFGDGTRLSIL.

This chain connects TRBV18 to TRBJ1-2; weak D call: TRBD1 (6 bases). The V end lost 1 base, the J end lost 8 bases, and 14 bases lay between the germline ends. This CDR3 comprises 14 residues. The germline V gene has CDR1 KGHSH and CDR2 LQKENI. CDR3: CASSPQDSFVGYTF. DNA of the CDR3: TGTGCCAGCTCACCACAGGACAGCTTTGTAGGCTACACCTTC.

The chain couples TRBV19 to TRBJ2-7, with a weak D call TRBD1 (7 bases). Trimming stripped 2 bases from V and 0 bases from J, with 17 bases between. Germline loops: CDR1 LNHDA, CDR2 SQIVND (reference sequence). The CDR3 has 17 amino acids. Here the CDR3 DNA reads TGTGCCAGTAGTATAATCGGGGGACAGACGAGCTCCTACGAGCAGTACTTC. It yields the protein CASSIIGGQTSSYEQYF.

This chain links TRBV9 with TRBJ2-7; a weak D match, TRBD2 (5 bases). The germline V and J ends were trimmed by 0 bases and 0 bases, with 10 bases remaining between them. This CDR3 has 15 residues. CDR1 is SGDLS and CDR2 is YYNGEE in the germline V gene. CDR3 in DNA: TGTGCCAGCAGCGTAGAAGAGGGTCTCTCCTACGAGCAGTACTTC. Amino acids: CASSVEEGLSYEQYF.

This clone has just one count. A read error is likely, as this CDR3 ends without the conserved phenylalanine or tryptophan. The DNA is omitted, as the CDR3 cannot be located on it reliably, and the CDR3 follows TCRdb's listing. The chain links TRBV3-1 (or the pseudogene TRBV3-2) to TRBJ2-4. Per germline, CDR1 LGHDT and CDR2 YNNKEL (reference sequence). The length of the CDR3 is 12 amino acids, counting both ends. The CDR3 reads CASSQDPVKGSR.

This rearrangement joins TRBV28 to TRBJ1-4, with D possibly TRBD1 on 5 matching bases. Germline V gene lookup returns CDR1 MDHEN and CDR2 SYDVKM. The CDR3 totals 13 residues. Trimming removed 7 bases from V and 8 bases from J, with 14 bases in between. The CDR3 DNA sequence: TGTGCCAGCATGGGTCCAGGGTGGGAAAAACTGTTTTTT. It encodes CASMGPGWEKLFF.

The chain couples TRBV6-1 to TRBJ1-1; D gene unclear. The length of the CDR3 is 15 residues. The V gene lost 1 base and the J gene lost 3 bases, with 12 bases spanning the gap. CDR1 and CDR2 from the germline V gene are MNHNS and SASEGT. CDR3 amino acids: CASSEGVGRYTEAFF. The CDR3 DNA reads as TGTGCCAGCAGTGAAGGCGTTGGGAGGTACACTGAAGCTTTCTTT.

J is TRBJ1-2 and V is TRBV14; 9 nucleotides agree with TRBD1. CDR3 size: 13 residues. V was pared by 7 bases and J by 5 bases, with 5 bases of the junction left unmatched. Germline CDR1 and CDR2: SGHDN and FVKESK. CDR3 nucleotide sequence: TGTGCCAGCATGGGACAGGGCTTTTATGGCTACACCTTC. The encoded protein is CASMGQGFYGYTF.

This clone was detected only once. V usage is TRBV7-2 and J usage is TRBJ1-2; 10 positions match TRBD1. The CDR3 covers 14 residues. V shed 1 base and J 5 bases; nucleotides not matched to a gene: 1. Germline V gene data show CDR1 as SGHTA and CDR2 as FQGNSA. The CDR3 bases are TGTGCCAGCAGCTTAGGGGACAGGGGTTATGGCTACACCTTC. Protein product: CASSLGDRGYGYTF.

The chain is built from TRBV6-6 and TRBJ2-5; D unclear. V was pared by 5 bases and J by 1 base, with 2 bases between. This CDR3 comprises 11 residues. Germline V gene lookup returns CDR1 MNHNY and CDR2 SVGAGI (reference sequence). CDR3 amino acids: CASSIQETQYF. The CDR3 coding sequence is TGTGCCAGCAGTATCCAAGAGACCCAGTACTTC.

This chain links TRBV10-3 with TRBJ2-2, with a weak D call TRBD1 (6 bases). Germline lookup yields CDR1 ENHRY and CDR2 SYGVKD. The CDR3 spans 13 residues. Trimming took off 9 bases at V and 2 bases at J, with 10 bases between the two ends. CDR3 nucleotides: TGTGCCATTAAGGACAGTAACACCGGGGAGCTGTTTTTT. Encoded protein: CAIKDSNTGELFF.

The CDR3 loop reads CASGLVVETQYF. CDR3 bases: TGTGCTAGTGGTTTGGTTGTAGAGACCCAGTACTTC. The chain links TRBV12-5 to TRBJ2-5, with unresolved D. The V and J ends lost 0 bases and 4 bases respectively, with 3 bases between them. This CDR3 is built from 12 residues. The germline V gene encodes CDR1 LGHNT and CDR2 FRNRAP.

The rearrangement uses TRBV19 and TRBJ2-5; D is tentatively TRBD1 or TRBD2 (5 bases each). The CDR3 is 16 residues long. Deletions cut 3 bases from V and 4 bases from J, with 18 bases between. Germline loops: CDR1 LNHDA, CDR2 SQIVND (reference sequence). DNA of the CDR3: TGTGCCAGTAGTATGTCCACTAGGGGATTGGGAGAGACCCAGTACTTC. It yields the protein CASSMSTRGLGETQYF.

V is TRBV7-6 and J is TRBJ1-1; D gene unclear. Germline CDR1 reads SGHVS; CDR2 reads FNYEAQ. The V end was cut by 4 bases, the J end by 5 bases, with 11 bases between. This CDR3 has 13 amino acids. The CDR3 here is CASSYYRETEAFF. In nucleotides, the CDR3 is TGTGCCAGCAGCTACTATCGGGAGACTGAAGCTTTCTTT. Supplemented by reference TRBV7-6 and TRBJ1-1, the full variable domain reads GAGVSQSPRYKVTKRGQDVALRCDPISGHVSLYWYRQALGQGPEFLTYFNYEAQQDKSGLPNDRFSAERPEGSISTLTIQRTEQRDSAMYRCASSYYRETEAFFGQGTRLTVV.

This sequence joins TRBV27 and TRBJ2-7; possible D gene TRBD2, 6 bases. CDR3 length equals 17 residues. V lost 5 bases and J 0 bases, leaving 20 bases between the germline ends. The germline V gene has CDR1 MNHEY and CDR2 SMNVEV (reference sequence). The CDR3 bases are TGTGCCAGCAGTCCCAGAACTAGCCCCGGTTACTCCTACGAGCAGTACTTC. It translates to CASSPRTSPGYSYEQYF.